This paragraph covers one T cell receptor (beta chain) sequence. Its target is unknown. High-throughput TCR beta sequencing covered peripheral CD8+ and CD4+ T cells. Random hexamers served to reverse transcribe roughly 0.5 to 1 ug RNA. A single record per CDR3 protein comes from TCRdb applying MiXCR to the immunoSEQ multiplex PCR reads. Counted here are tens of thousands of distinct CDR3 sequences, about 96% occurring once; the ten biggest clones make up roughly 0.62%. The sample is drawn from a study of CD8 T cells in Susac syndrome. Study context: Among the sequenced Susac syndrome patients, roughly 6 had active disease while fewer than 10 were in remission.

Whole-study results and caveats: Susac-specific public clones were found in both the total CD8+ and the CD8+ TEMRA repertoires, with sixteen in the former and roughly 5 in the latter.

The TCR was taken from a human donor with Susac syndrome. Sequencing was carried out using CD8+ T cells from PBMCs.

CDR3 in amino acids: CASSGGLADYTDTQYF. The DNA for the CDR3 is TGTGCCAGCAGCGGGGGACTAGCGGATTACACAGATACGCAGTATTTT. The chain recombines TRBV9 with TRBJ2-3, with 11 bases matching TRBD2. Germline V gives CDR1 SGDLS, CDR2 YYNGEE. The V segment lost 3 bases and the J segment 2 bases; nucleotides outside the gene matches: 5. The CDR3 has 16 residues.